This T cell receptor (beta chain) was identified during a study of Ad26.COV2.S vaccination and SARS-CoV-2 variants. Germline lookup yields CDR1 LGHDT and CDR2 YNNKEL (reference sequence). The CDR3 has 14 amino acids. V was shortened by 4 bases and J by 0 bases, with 6 bases between the two germline ends. Details on this clone: Antigen: not known.

The treatment: approximately 18 received Ad26.COV2.S at low or high dose, single or two shots; 5 received placebo; per-sample allocation not given. All samples were drawn on day 63, counting from the first vaccine or placebo injection. At a Boston site, the person donating was an adult of 18-55 years. Measured with immunoSEQ multiplex PCR; TCRdb has only the in-frame clones, and not every one. The sample consists of about 350,000 clones, about 88% of them appearing once. The study's findings and limits: Compared with placebo recipients, vaccine recipients had higher spike-specific TCR breadth. Vaccine and placebo recipients had comparable breadth of non-spike TCRs. The breadth of spike-specific CD8+ and CD4+ T cell responses after vaccination was reportedly substantial.

The sequence was collected from a person between 18 and 65 years old who received the Ad26.COV2.S COVID-19 vaccine or a placebo. Sequencing was performed on peripheral blood, taken in a trial of Ad26.COV2.S vaccine versus placebo. The rearrangement uses TRBV3-1 (or the pseudogene TRBV3-2) and TRBJ1-4; TRBD1 is a possible D gene (6 bases). In nucleotides, the CDR3 is TGTGCCAGCAGCCGACAGGCAACTAATGAAAAACTGTTTTTT. It translates to CASSRQATNEKLFF.